Presented here are 24 T cell receptor beta chains from one specimen sequenced in a study of regulatory T cells in long-lasting Graves disease. Libraries of TCR beta came from iRepertoire HTBI primers plus Arm-PCR of CDR3 regions. TCRdb independently ran MiXCR on the multiplex PCR reads; one entry per CDR3 protein. Of roughly 520,000 distinct CDR3 sequences in the sample, 12% were seen once. Time point of the sample: newly diagnosed GD, antithyroid drugs for less than 3 months. TCR sequences were obtained from RNA taken from PBMCs. These data also featured in a second study, about T cells in Graves' hyperthyroidism and ophthalmopathy.

The sequencing used peripheral blood mononuclear cells (PBMCs), collected at new diagnosis, from a patient treated with antithyroid drugs. The receptors come from a woman aged 30 to 39 with Graves disease.

This clonotype was detected ten times or more. This chain uses TRBV10-3 with TRBJ2-7; 7 bases match TRBD2. Germline V gene sequence: CDR1 ENHRY, CDR2 SYGVKD. The ends lost 6 bases at V and 2 bases at J; junction bases unmatched: 4. The CDR3 is 13 residues long. This CDR3 reads CAIRGTSAYEQYF. CDR3 DNA: TGTGCCATCAGGGGAACTAGCGCCTACGAGCAGTACTTC.

At least ten counts were recorded for this clonotype. The J gene is TRBJ2-3, the V gene TRBV11-3, with 8 nucleotides matching TRBD1. The CDR3 totals 15 residues. J gave up 2 bases and V 5 bases, and 6 bases lay outside the gene matches. The V gene's germline CDR1 is SGHNT and CDR2 YENEEA. Here the CDR3 reads CASSPQGDFTDTQYF. The CDR3, as DNA: TGTGCCAGCAGCCCACAGGGGGACTTCACAGATACGCAGTATTTT.

This clonotype has at least ten counts. This chain uses TRBV15 with TRBJ2-2; TRBD1 aligns across 7 bases. In germline, CDR1 is LNHNV, CDR2 YYDKDF (reference sequence). V shed 4 bases and J 3 bases; nucleotides not matched to a gene: 20. The CDR3 is made up of 20 amino acids. In nucleotides, the CDR3 is TGTGCCACCAGCACTCAATACTTGACAGGGAAACTTGACTACACCGGGGAGCTGTTTTTT. Encoded protein: CATSTQYLTGKLDYTGELFF. Full variable domain (missing parts from reference TRBV15 and TRBJ2-2): DAMVIQNPRYQVTQFGKPVTLSCSQTLNHNVMYWYQQKSSQAPKLLFHYYDKDFNNEADTPDNFQSRRPNTSFCFLDIRSPGLGDTAMYLCATSTQYLTGKLDYTGELFFGEGSRLTVL.

This clonotype appeared many times. The V and J genes are TRBV18 and TRBJ1-5; 10 bases match TRBD1. The germline gives CDR1 KGHSH, CDR2 LQKENI. V dropped 4 bases and J dropped 6; count of bases not matched to a gene: 3. The CDR3 runs to 14 residues. The CDR3 reads CASSQGQGGQPQHF. The CDR3 nucleotides are TGTGCCAGCTCACAAGGACAGGGGGGTCAGCCCCAGCATTTT.

This clonotype was picked up a small number of times. The V and J genes are TRBV11-3 and TRBJ2-2; maybe TRBD2 (5 bases). Germline V CDR1 and CDR2: SGHNT, YENEEA. The CDR3 contains 16 residues. V dropped 6 bases and J dropped 0 bases, with 14 bases sitting between them. The CDR3: CASRGAPFANTGELFF. CDR3 sequence (DNA): TGTGCCAGCAGGGGAGCCCCGTTCGCGAACACCGGGGAGCTGTTTTTT.

This clonotype was recorded at least ten times. V gene TRBV15 combines with J gene TRBJ1-2; D remains ambiguous. Trimming stripped 1 base from V and 5 bases from J, with 8 bases between. The CDR3 sequence is 13 residues long. Germline V gives CDR1 LNHNV, CDR2 YYDKDF (reference sequence). CDR3 loop: CATSRALRYGYTF. In nucleotides, the CDR3 is TGTGCCACCAGCAGAGCCCTAAGATATGGCTACACCTTC.

This clonotype was recorded a few times. The rearrangement joins TRBV20-1 to TRBJ1-1, with D possibly being TRBD1 (5 bases). Germline-derived CDR1 and CDR2 are DFQATT and SNEGSKA (reference sequence). With 4 bases removed from V and 0 bases from J, the gap between germline ends came to 12 bases. The length of the CDR3 is 14 residues. DNA of the CDR3: TGCAGTGCTAAGTCCGGGACCTTGAACACTGAAGCTTTCTTT. Its protein product is CSAKSGTLNTEAFF.

The V and J genes are TRBV7-2 and TRBJ2-7, with D perhaps TRBD1 (6 bases). The CDR3 runs 14 residues. Trimming left V 1 base short and J 3 bases short, with 10 bases between. In germline, CDR1 is SGHTA, CDR2 FQGNSA. The CDR3 here is CASSLDRAFYEQYF. CDR3 sequence (DNA): TGTGCCAGCAGCTTAGACAGGGCTTTCTACGAGCAGTACTTC.

For this clonotype: A much larger clone differs by one base, so this may be a read error. The genes are TRBV7-9 and TRBJ2-7, with 8 positions matching TRBD1. The V and J ends lost 5 bases and 2 bases, in that order; junction bases with no gene match: 5. This CDR3 region has 14 residues. Germline CDR1 is SEHNR and CDR2 is FQNEAQ (reference sequence). Here the CDR3 DNA reads TGTGCCAGCAGCATGACAGGGGTGCCCTACGAGCAGTACTTC. Protein: CASSMTGVPYEQYF. Full variable domain (missing parts from reference TRBV7-9 and TRBJ2-7): DTGVSQNPRHKITKRGQNVTFRCDPISEHNRLYWYRQTLGQGPEFLTYFQNEAQLEKSRLLSDRFSAERPKGSFSTLEIQRTEQGDSAMYLCASSMTGVPYEQYFGPGTRLTVT.

Concerning this clonotype itself: Possible read error: a much larger clone is one base away. This chain connects TRBV12-3 or TRBV12-4 to TRBJ1-1; the D gene is possibly TRBD1 (5 bases). This CDR3 spans 15 amino acids. V dropped 4 bases and J dropped 1 base, with 13 bases sitting between them. CDR3 nucleotides: TGTGCCAGCAGTTACTCGGGACCGAGGAACACTGAAGCTTTCTTT. As protein: CASSYSGPRNTEAFF.

In this sample, this clonotype turned up many times. The genes are TRBV2 and TRBJ1-4; D gene uncertain. The CDR3 consists of 13 residues. V dropped 10 bases and J dropped 8 bases, with 17 bases sitting between them. From germline, CDR1 is SNHLY and CDR2 FYNNEI. In DNA, the CDR3 is TGTGCCACTACAGCCGCGACAAGGGAAAAACTGTTTTTT. Translating gives CATTAATREKLFF.

This clonotype has ten or more counts. As DNA, the CDR3 is TGTGCCAGCAGCCCCCGAGGAGGGACAGGGGAAAAACTGTTTTTT. This translates into CASSPRGGTGEKLFF. The chain employs TRBV13 and TRBJ1-4; 9 bases are shared with TRBD1. Germline assignment: CDR1 PRHDT and CDR2 FYEKMQ (reference sequence). The junction had 9 bases not matched to a gene; V was cut back by 5 bases and J by 8 bases. The CDR3 loop spans 15 amino acids. Full variable domain (missing parts from reference TRBV13 and TRBJ1-4): AAGVIQSPRHLIKEKRETATLKCYPIPRHDTVYWYQQGPGQDPQFLISFYEKMQSDKGSIPDRFSAQQFSDYHSELNMSSLELGDSALYFCASSPRGGTGEKLFFGSGTQLSVL.

This clonotype was detected ten times or more. The chain combines TRBV3-1 with TRBJ2-7; 7 bases map to TRBD1. With 4 bases clipped from V and 2 bases from J, the junction kept 8 bases outside the gene matches. Germline CDR1 LGHDT, CDR2 YNNKEL (reference sequence). CDR3 length: 15 amino acids. CDR3: CASSRTGTAPYEQYF. The CDR3 DNA is TGTGCCAGCAGCCGTACTGGGACAGCACCCTACGAGCAGTACTTC.

The genes are TRBV5-1 and TRBJ2-5; 10 nucleotides match TRBD2. Trimming cost V 4 bases and J 2 bases; bases outside gene matches: 2. Germline CDR1 and CDR2: SGHRS and YFSETQ. The CDR3 spans 14 residues. CDR3 sequence: CASSISGRQETQYF. In DNA, the CDR3 is TGCGCCAGCAGCATTAGCGGGAGGCAAGAGACCCAGTACTTC.

This clonotype showed up many times. V and J are TRBV20-1 and TRBJ1-1, with D unclear. The ends were cut back, 0 bases at V and 3 bases at J, with 11 bases in the middle. Germline-derived CDR1 and CDR2 are DFQATT and SNEGSKA (reference sequence). This CDR3 contains 14 residues. DNA for the CDR3: TGCAGTGCTAGAGATGGTAGGCGATACACTGAAGCTTTCTTT. Protein sequence: CSARDGRRYTEAFF.

This clonotype has at least ten counts. This chain connects TRBV2 to TRBJ2-7, with D possibly matching TRBD2 (5 bases). The length of the CDR3 is 13 residues. The V gene lost 5 bases and the J gene lost 3 bases, with 11 bases spanning the gap. Germline lookup yields CDR1 SNHLY and CDR2 FYNNEI. The CDR3 is CASSLREIYEQYF. As DNA, the CDR3 is TGTGCCAGCAGTCTTAGGGAGATCTACGAGCAGTACTTC.

The chain employs TRBV5-1 and TRBJ1-1, with D perhaps TRBD1 (5 bases). The CDR3 loop spans 15 amino acids. CDR1 and CDR2 (germline): SGHRS, YFSETQ. Trimming took 0 bases from V and 6 from J, leaving 15 bases between them. This chain's CDR3 is CASSLGPGLMAEAFF. The DNA of the CDR3 is TGCGCCAGCAGCTTGGGGCCGGGGCTGATGGCTGAAGCTTTCTTT.

This clonotype was counted at least ten times. In DNA form, the CDR3 reads TGTGCCAGTAGTCCGCCATATGGACGGAACACTGAAGCTTTCTTT. It translates to CASSPPYGRNTEAFF. The chain joins TRBV19 to TRBJ1-1; D unclear. The CDR3 extends over 15 amino acids. V shed 5 bases and J shed 1 base, with 14 bases lying between them. Germline V CDR1 and CDR2: LNHDA, SQIVND (reference sequence).

This clonotype has a handful of counts. One junction end does not reproduce the germline sequence, and a read error may be involved. The genes are TRBV5-6 and TRBJ1-2; D not resolved. CDR1 SGHDT and CDR2 YYEEEE come from the germline V gene. The CDR3 consists of 13 residues. The CDR3 sequence: CASSLDRNYDYTF. Written as DNA, the CDR3 is TGTGCCAGCAGCTTGGACAGAAACTATGACTACACCTTC.

This clonotype was counted ten times or more. This chain connects TRBV10-3 to TRBJ1-2, with 10 bases lining up with TRBD1. CDR3 size: 13 residues. Germline-derived CDR1 and CDR2 are ENHRY and SYGVKD. V lost 10 bases, J lost 7 bases, and 9 bases stayed unmatched. CDR3 bases: TGTGCCAGCTTCCCCGGGACAGGGGCTGGCTACACCTTC. Protein product: CASFPGTGAGYTF.

The chain uses TRBV27 and TRBJ2-1; 11 bases map to TRBD2. From germline, CDR1 is MNHEY and CDR2 SMNVEV (reference sequence). The J segment lost 2 bases and the V segment lost 4 bases, leaving 19 bases of the junction unmatched. The CDR3 contains 21 residues. The CDR3 DNA is TGTGCCAGCAGTTCATACGGAAGAATAGCGGGAGGGCCAATTCCCTACAATGAGCAGTTCTTC. Amino acids: CASSSYGRIAGGPIPYNEQFF.

V gene TRBV12-3 or TRBV12-4 combines with J gene TRBJ1-2, with unresolved D. There are 11 residues in the CDR3. Trimming left V 3 bases short and J 8 bases short, with 7 bases between. CDR3 loop: CASSFAWGYTF. As DNA, the CDR3 is TGTGCCAGCAGTTTTGCGTGGGGCTACACCTTC.

This clonotype was seen ten or more times. The J gene is TRBJ2-7, the V gene TRBV24-1, with D maybe TRBD1 (6 bases). The germline CDR1 and CDR2 sequences are KGHDR and SFDVKD. With 4 bases removed from V and 4 bases from J, the gap between germline ends came to 10 bases. The CDR3 spans 13 residues. For the CDR3, the DNA is TGTGCCACCAGTGACCAGGACAGTTACGAGCAGTACTTC. It encodes CATSDQDSYEQYF.

The table lists this clonotype with a few counts. The chain carries TRBV2 and TRBJ2-7; the D gene is possibly TRBD1 (6 bases). The V and J ends lost 6 bases and 6 bases respectively, with 15 bases between them. The CDR3 length is 13 residues. Germline CDR1 SNHLY, CDR2 FYNNEI. For the CDR3, the DNA is TGTGCCAGCAGAACAATACAGGGACCCGAGCAGTACTTC. Translation gives CASRTIQGPEQYF.